A single T cell receptor beta chain is shown here with its context. Its antigen is not known. CDR1 is SGDLS, CDR2 YYNGEE, per germline. V lost 2 bases and J 5 bases, leaving 18 bases between the germline ends. The CDR3 contains 16 residues. The sample is drawn from a study of cytomegalovirus exposure and HLA in healthy donors. Study-wide findings and caveats: The study flagged 150 to 200 TCR beta chains as cytomegalovirus-associated. Subsequent analysis revealed that first-cohort TCR clusters tended to co-occur in the 130 or so validation repertoires. Specificity of three CMV-associated chains for CMV antigens was verified in vitro.

Data came from immunoSEQ multiplex PCR; TCRdb stores just in-frame clones and leaves some out. The table records roughly 330,000 clones, about 90% of them present only once. Separate from the approximately 670-subject first cohort, the roughly 110-subject validation cohort was the one that the donors belonged to. The sequence was obtained from a woman in her twenties or thirties in good health and CMV-seropositive. Sequencing was carried out using PBMCs. The chain is built from TRBV9 and TRBJ2-3; D is perhaps TRBD1 (8 bases). The CDR3 DNA follows: TGTGCCAGCAGCGTTCTTGACAGGGGAGGGTTAGATACGCAGTATTTT. This sequence encodes CASSVLDRGGLDTQYF.